The 10 T cell receptor beta chains given below trace back to one sample, sequenced in a study of blood T cells in healthy people across ages. The use of a sample-barcoded 5' primer and a J-beta primer mix characterized a second PCR of roughly 6 to 12 cycles. TCRdb ran MiXCR on the 5' RACE reads and lists one entry per CDR3 protein. Of 910,000 or so distinct CDR3 sequences listed, roughly half are singletons. Sequenced input: blood. The receptors come from a woman aged 60-75 years in good health.

The rearrangement uses TRBV2 and TRBJ2-1; D remains unclear. Germline V CDR1 and CDR2: SNHLY, FYNNEI. The ends were cut back, 5 bases at V and 7 bases at J, with 9 bases in the middle. The CDR3 runs to 12 residues. CDR3 coding DNA: TGTGCCAGCAGTATGATGCGGAATGAGCAGTTCTTC. Its protein product is CASSMMRNEQFF.

The chain couples TRBV20-1 to TRBJ2-7; 8 bases map to TRBD1. Germline trimming cut 6 bases from V and 2 bases from J; bases unmatched to any gene: 6. Germline V gene lookup returns CDR1 DFQATT and CDR2 SNEGSKA (reference sequence). The CDR3 loop spans 13 amino acids. DNA of the CDR3: TGCAGTGCAGAACCGGGACAGGCCTACGAGCAGTACTTC. It yields the protein CSAEPGQAYEQYF.

The chain uses TRBV5-5 and TRBJ2-7, with 11 bases that match TRBD2. V lost 2 bases to trimming and J lost 2 bases; unmatched junction nucleotides: 6. This CDR3 has 16 residues. CDR1 SGHKS and CDR2 YYEKEE come from the germline V gene (reference sequence). For the CDR3, the DNA is TGTGCCAGCAGCTTTAGTAGCGGGAGGGGAACCTACGAGCAGTACTTC. It translates to CASSFSSGRGTYEQYF.

This chain links TRBV12-3 or TRBV12-4 with TRBJ2-3, with D uncertain. Trimming removed 7 bases at V and 2 bases at J, with 22 bases between. The CDR3 covers 17 residues. The CDR3 loop reads CASTQDPRRSVTDTQYF. CDR3 in DNA: TGTGCCAGCACCCAAGATCCCCGGCGGTCGGTCACAGATACGCAGTATTTT.

This sequence joins TRBV29-1 and TRBJ2-5; D possibly uses TRBD1 or TRBD2 (7 bases each). The J call may be mistaken, given a closer DNA end match to TRBJ2-7. The V gene's germline CDR1 is SQVTM and CDR2 ANQGSEA. The CDR3 is made up of 17 amino acids. Here the CDR3 reads CSVEDRWEGAPRTEQYF. CDR3 sequence (DNA): TGCAGCGTTGAAGATCGGTGGGAGGGGGCCCCCCGGACCGAGCAGTACTTC.

This chain links TRBV6-2 or TRBV6-3 with TRBJ2-7; tentatively, D is TRBD2 (6 bases). The germline CDR1 and CDR2 sequences are MNHEY and SVGEGT. Trimming stripped 6 bases from V and 10 bases from J, with 22 bases between. This CDR3 contains 14 residues. The DNA for the CDR3 is TGTGCCAGCAGGAAGACTAGGGTACTTTATGCCCAGTACTTC. Translating it yields CASRKTRVLYAQYF.

This clonotype was detected once. The V call is TRBV15, the J call TRBJ2-3; unclear D gene. Trimming left V 0 bases short and J 0 bases short, with 10 bases between. The V gene's germline CDR1 is LNHNV and CDR2 YYDKDF (reference sequence). CDR3 length: 16 residues. CDR3 DNA sequence: TGTGCCACCAGCAGAGATCAAAAAGGGAGCACAGATACGCAGTATTTT. Translating gives CATSRDQKGSTDTQYF. Together with reference TRBV15 and TRBJ2-3, the CDR3 gives the full variable domain: DAMVIQNPRYQVTQFGKPVTLSCSQTLNHNVMYWYQQKSSQAPKLLFHYYDKDFNNEADTPDNFQSRRPNTSFCFLDIRSPGLGDTAMYLCATSRDQKGSTDTQYFGPGTRLTVL.

The chain joins TRBV6-6 to TRBJ1-4, with D possibly TRBD1 on 5 matching bases. Germline-derived CDR1 and CDR2 are MNHNY and SVGAGI (reference sequence). The V end lost 3 bases, the J end lost 8 bases, and 16 bases lay between the germline ends. CDR3 length: 15 amino acids. CDR3 in DNA: TGTGCCAGCAGTTATAAGGGGCGCGGTAGCGAAAAACTGTTTTTT. Translating gives CASSYKGRGSEKLFF.

The chain recombines TRBV11-2 with TRBJ2-1; 9 bases align to TRBD2. This CDR3 has 15 residues. Germline V gene lookup returns CDR1 SGHAT and CDR2 FQNNGV. V shed 3 bases and J 9 bases; nucleotides not matched to a gene: 9. The DNA for the CDR3 is TGTGCCAGCAGCTTTAAGCGCGGGAGGGCCGGTGAGCAGTTCTTC. This encodes CASSFKRGRAGEQFF.

This clonotype has more than one count but fewer than ten. CDR3 in amino acids: CASSPVGGGSPLHF. CDR3 DNA sequence: TGTGCCAGCAGCCCCGTCGGGGGAGGGTCACCCCTCCACTTT. V is TRBV4-2 and J is TRBJ1-6; possibly TRBD1 for D (5 bases). Trimming stripped 4 bases from V and 10 bases from J, with 14 bases between. This CDR3 is built from 14 residues. The V gene's germline CDR1 is LGHNA and CDR2 YNFKEQ.